The text below deals with one T cell receptor beta chain. It has no known antigen specificity. The sample holds no much larger clone one base away, and base qualities are not on file. Patients underwent resection in Japan or China between the mid-2010s and the late 2010s. Two lung cancer pathologists independently reviewed H&E slides to confirm the histologic diagnosis of every case. Macro-dissection after pathologic assessment enriched premalignant or tumor cells for nucleic acid extraction. The AllPrep DNA/RNA FFPE Kit was used to isolate DNA from FFPE tissue. TCR beta CDR3 regions were sequenced from DNA using the immunoSEQ hsTCRbeta Kit. On the study's bioinformatics: The ImmunoSEQ Analyzer was used to analyse the TCR sequencing data. T cell clonality was calculated on productive rearrangements as 1 minus Pielou's evenness. T cell diversity was measured with the inverse Simpson index on productive templates. T cell density was defined as TCR beta template counts normalized to usable DNA, with usable DNA estimated by amplification and sequencing of housekeeping genes. Two-sided Kruskal-Wallis tests were used to compare TCR metrics across histologic stages. In TCRdb, the immuneACCESS table is reduced to in-frame sequences with V and J assigned. These tables do not hold every clone; where another copy was compared, an unresolved V gene accounts for under half, and the others remain unexplained. That table gives V, J and clone size, and the DNA gave D and trimming. In all, the sample holds roughly 13,000 clones, and 65% to 85% of those were seen once. Of the sample, more than 4% falls within the top ten clones.

This sample is drawn from a study of immune evolution from preneoplasia to lung adenocarcinoma (dated by TCRdb to about 2021). For context, the study as a whole: HLA loss of heterozygosity was seen in 7%, 15% and 33% of AIS, MIA and ADC lesions, and in no AAH lesions. A total of approximately 50 patients with pulmonary nodules who underwent surgical resection were included in the overall cohort. The study combined immune gene expression, TCR sequencing and multiplex immunofluorescence to profile immune contexture across lung adenocarcinoma precursors and invasive adenocarcinoma. Class I HLA alleles were inferred from exome data with POLYSOLVER, and allele-specific HLA loss was detected with LOHHLA. The immune data were integrated with whole exome sequencing and methylation data from the same cohort of nodules. TCR sequencing data came from approximately 56 patients. The study reported that around 100 samples were used for TCR sequencing. Resected precursor lesions (AAH, AIS, MIA) and invasive adenocarcinomas were each compared against paired morphologically normal lung tissue. Sample size was based on specimen availability rather than a prior power calculation.

What the research found in general, with its limitations: The highest top T cell clone frequencies were observed in normal lung, and a progressive decrease in top T cell clone frequencies appeared to occur from AAH through AIS, MIA and invasive adenocarcinoma. Clonality was highest in normal lung, while later-stage lesions appeared to have lower clonality but higher T cell density and diversity. Findings were based on association rather than direct causation; larger cohorts with long-term follow-up and longitudinal biopsies were deemed needed. KRAS-mutant nodules showed the highest T cell clonality compared with EGFR-mutant or double wild-type lesions. All patients were from Japan and China, so applicability to Western populations was uncertain.

According to the germline V gene, CDR1 reads SGHVS and CDR2 reads FQNEAQ. The cysteine opens and the phenylalanine closes a CDR3 of 13 amino acids. CDR3 DNA is the only sequence kept; it has 39 bases, read in frame from the first base. V is reduced by 1 base and J by 1 base, leaving a spacing of 5 bases between them. Recombination joined TRBV7-8 with TRBJ2-7, with the D gene not confidently named. The source material was FFPE minimally invasive lung adenocarcinoma tissue. The sample's cell subset or site label is to be understood as: micro-invasive lung adenocarcinoma (MIA). This receptor was taken from a person aged 65-85 years with lung adenocarcinoma. The CDR3 amino acid sequence is: CASSLGVSYEQYF. The DNA sequence follows: TGTGCCAGCAGCTTAGGGGTATCCTACGAGCAGTACTTC.